This record looks at one TCR beta chain sequence and its context. This entry comes from a study of blood T cell repertoires in COVID-19. For the study at large: PBMCs, B-cell-depleted T cells, or T cells provided the cDNA or gDNA that made up the material.

Libraries were prepared by immunoSEQ multiplex PCR; TCRdb keeps only in-frame clonotypes and omits some of them. The data contain 30,000 to 40,000 clones, around 74% of them singletons. Trimming took off 1 base at V and 4 bases at J, with 11 bases between the two ends. The CDR3 spans 15 residues. Germline lookup yields CDR1 SGHTA and CDR2 FQGNSA. The genes are TRBV7-2 and TRBJ2-1; no definite D call. The sequencing sample was made of peripheral blood. The origin of this receptor is a man aged 65-85 years with acute or convalescent COVID-19. CDR3 amino acids: CASSLEAGKYNEQFF. DNA of the CDR3: TGTGCCAGCAGCTTAGAGGCAGGAAAGTACAATGAGCAGTTCTTC.